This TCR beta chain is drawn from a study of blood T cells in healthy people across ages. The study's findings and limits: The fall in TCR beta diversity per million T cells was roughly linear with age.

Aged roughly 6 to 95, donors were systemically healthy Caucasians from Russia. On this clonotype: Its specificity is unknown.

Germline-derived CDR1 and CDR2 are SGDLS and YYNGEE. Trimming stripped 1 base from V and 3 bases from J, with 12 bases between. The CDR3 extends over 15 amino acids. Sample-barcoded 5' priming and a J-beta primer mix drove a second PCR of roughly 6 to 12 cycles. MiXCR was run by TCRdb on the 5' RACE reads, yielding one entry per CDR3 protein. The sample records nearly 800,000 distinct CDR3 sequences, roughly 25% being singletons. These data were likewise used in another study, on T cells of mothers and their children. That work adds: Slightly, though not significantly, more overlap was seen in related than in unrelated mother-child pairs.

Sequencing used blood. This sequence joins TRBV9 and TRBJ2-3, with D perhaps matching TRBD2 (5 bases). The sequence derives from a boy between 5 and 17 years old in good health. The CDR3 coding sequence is TGTGCCAGCAGCGTATTTTCCGGGGTTACAGATACGCAGTATTTT. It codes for CASSVFSGVTDTQYF.